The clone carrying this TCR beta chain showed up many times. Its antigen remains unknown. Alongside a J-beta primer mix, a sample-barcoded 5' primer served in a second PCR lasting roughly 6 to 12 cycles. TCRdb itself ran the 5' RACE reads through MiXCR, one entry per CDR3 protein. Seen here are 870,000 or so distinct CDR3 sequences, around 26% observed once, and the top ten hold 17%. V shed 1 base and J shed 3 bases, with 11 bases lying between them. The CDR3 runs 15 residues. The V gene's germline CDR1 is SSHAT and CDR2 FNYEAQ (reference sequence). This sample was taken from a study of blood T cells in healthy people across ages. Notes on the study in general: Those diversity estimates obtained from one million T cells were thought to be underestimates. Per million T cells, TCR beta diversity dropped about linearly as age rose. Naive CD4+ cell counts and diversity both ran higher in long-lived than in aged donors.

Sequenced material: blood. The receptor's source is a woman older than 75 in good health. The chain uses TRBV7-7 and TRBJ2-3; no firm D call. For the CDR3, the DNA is TGTGCCAGCAGCTTAGTAGGCACTCCTACAGATACGCAGTATTTT. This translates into CASSLVGTPTDTQYF.